These T cell receptor beta chains were read from a single sample in a study of CD8+CD57+ T cells in acquired aplastic anemia. A single record per CDR3 protein comes from TCRdb applying MiXCR to the reads. This table has hundreds of thousands of distinct CDR3 sequences, 60% to 80% appearing once. Sequencing was performed on sorted CD4+, CD8+, or CD8+CD57+ T cells (not recorded which) from PBMCs. These receptors all stem from a human donor in good health, serving as a control. Both conserved end residues are part of each CDR3. The D gene is left open where the match is weak. Rows may omit the clone size; those that give it use once, few, many or a size class.

abundance: NA; j_gene: TRBJ2-1; d_gene: TRBD2; v_gene: TRBV11-2; CDR3nt: TGTGGTAGCAGCTTGGGTGGGAGCGGGAGGAATGAGCAGTTCTTC; CDR3aa: CGSSLGGSGRNEQFF
abundance: NA; j_gene: TRBJ1-1; d_gene: NA; v_gene: TRBV7-2; CDR3nt: TGTGCCAGCAGCTTCAAGTACGATGGGGTCGAGCAGTACGCTTTCTTT; CDR3aa: CASSFKYDGVEQYAFF
abundance: few; j_gene: TRBJ2-1; d_gene: NA; v_gene: TRBV10-1; CDR3nt: TGCGCCAGCAGTGCAACCAGCTCCTACAATGAGCAGTTCTTC; CDR3aa: CASSATSSYNEQFF
abundance: NA; j_gene: TRBJ1-5; d_gene: NA; v_gene: TRBV7-2; CDR3nt: TGTGCCAGCAGCTTCGCGACTAGCGGGGGGCTAACCTCCTTT; CDR3aa: CASSFATSGGLTSF
abundance: many; j_gene: TRBJ1-4; d_gene: NA; v_gene: TRBV4-2; CDR3nt: TGTGCCAGCAGCCTCACTCCGACAGCAACTAATGAAAAACTGTTTTTT; CDR3aa: CASSLTPTATNEKLFF
abundance: few; j_gene: TRBJ1-1; d_gene: TRBD1; v_gene: TRBV10-2; CDR3nt: TGCGCCAGCAGTGAAGGGGGCATCGGGACTGAAGCTTTCTTT; CDR3aa: CASSEGGIGTEAFF
abundance: NA; j_gene: TRBJ2-1; d_gene: TRBD2; v_gene: TRBV5-4; CDR3nt: TGTGCCAGCAGCTTGACAAGCGGGGGGTGGGATGAGCAGTTCTTC; CDR3aa: CASSLTSGGWDEQFF
abundance: NA; j_gene: TRBJ2-7; d_gene: NA; v_gene: TRBV9; CDR3nt: TGCGCCAGCAGCCAAGACGCCGGGCAGTACTTC; CDR3aa: CASSQDAGQYF
abundance: NA; j_gene: TRBJ1-2; d_gene: NA; v_gene: TRBV20-1; CDR3nt: TGCAGTGCTTGGCGGGGAAACTACTATGGCTACACCTTC; CDR3aa: CSAWRGNYYGYTF
abundance: few; j_gene: TRBJ2-7; d_gene: NA; v_gene: TRBV2; CDR3nt: TGTGCCAGCAGTGAAGCGCCAGCCTACGAGCAGTACTTC; CDR3aa: CASSEAPAYEQYF
abundance: NA; j_gene: TRBJ1-1; d_gene: NA; v_gene: TRBV29-1; CDR3nt: TGCAGCGTTGAAGAGAACCCAGGGAGGGGAATGAACACTGAAGCTTTCTTT; CDR3aa: CSVEENPGRGMNTEAFF
abundance: NA; j_gene: TRBJ1-2; d_gene: NA; v_gene: TRBV20-1; CDR3nt: TGCAGTGCCACCCCGGGGGGAAATTCACACACCTTC; CDR3aa: CSATPGGNSHTF
abundance: NA; j_gene: TRBJ2-2; d_gene: TRBD1; v_gene: TRBV7-2; CDR3nt: TGTGCCAGCAGTTGTGACAGGGGGCTACGGGAGCTGTTTTTT; CDR3aa: CASSCDRGLRELFF
abundance: NA; j_gene: TRBJ2-4; d_gene: NA; v_gene: TRBV19; CDR3nt: TGTGCCAGTAGTGGGCGCGACATTCAGTACTTC; CDR3aa: CASSGRDIQYF
abundance: once; j_gene: TRBJ2-7; d_gene: NA; v_gene: TRBV2; CDR3nt: TGTGCCAGCGGGCGGAGCTACGAGCAGTACTTC; CDR3aa: CASGRSYEQYF
abundance: NA; j_gene: TRBJ2-7; d_gene: NA; v_gene: TRBV7-2; CDR3nt: TGTGCCAGCAGCTTAGGGAGGACTTCAACCTACGAGCAGTACTTC; CDR3aa: CASSLGRTSTYEQYF
abundance: NA; j_gene: TRBJ1-2; d_gene: NA; v_gene: TRBV20-1; CDR3nt: TGCAGTGCTAGATCCAGGGCTAGTTATGGCTACACCTTC; CDR3aa: CSARSRASYGYTF
abundance: NA; j_gene: TRBJ2-1; d_gene: TRBD2; v_gene: TRBV2; CDR3nt: TGTGCCAGCAGTATTAGCGGGAGCCCCTACAATGAGCAGTTCTTC; CDR3aa: CASSISGSPYNEQFF
abundance: NA; j_gene: TRBJ2-7; d_gene: NA; v_gene: TRBV7-2; CDR3nt: TGCGCCAGCAGCCCGTATGCGGGGAGTTCCTACGAGCAGTTC; CDR3aa: CASSPYAGSSYEQF
abundance: many; j_gene: TRBJ2-5; d_gene: TRBD1; v_gene: TRBV10-1; CDR3nt: TGCGCCAGCAGTGACCCAGGGGGCGGCGAGACCCAGTACTTC; CDR3aa: CASSDPGGGETQYF
abundance: once; j_gene: TRBJ2-2; d_gene: TRBD1; v_gene: TRBV12-3/TRBV12-4; CDR3nt: TGTGCCAGCAGGGCACAGGGGGACGGGGAGCTGTTTTTT; CDR3aa: CASRAQGDGELFF
abundance: NA; j_gene: TRBJ1-2; d_gene: NA; v_gene: TRBV7-6; CDR3nt: TGTGCCAGCAGCCCCCGACAGGCGAACTATGGCTACACCTTC; CDR3aa: CASSPRQANYGYTF
abundance: many; j_gene: TRBJ1-2; d_gene: NA; v_gene: TRBV7-6; CDR3nt: TGTGCCAGCACCGCGGGGGGGGCGGGGGACTATGGCTACACCTTC; CDR3aa: CASTAGGAGDYGYTF
abundance: many; j_gene: TRBJ2-7; d_gene: NA; v_gene: TRBV5-1; CDR3nt: TGCGCCAGCAGCTTGTTGGACTTTTCGAGCTCCTACGAGCAGTACTTC; CDR3aa: CASSLLDFSSSYEQYF
abundance: few; j_gene: TRBJ1-3; d_gene: NA; v_gene: TRBV20-1; CDR3nt: TGCAGTGCTAGAGACCGTAGACTAGCGGGGGGCGGGACCATATATTTT; CDR3aa: CSARDRRLAGGGTIYF
abundance: NA; j_gene: TRBJ1-6; d_gene: NA; v_gene: TRBV9; CDR3nt: TGTGCCAGCAGCGTAGCGGGGGACATGGATGCGCAGTTCCACTTT; CDR3aa: CASSVAGDMDAQFHF
abundance: once; j_gene: TRBJ2-5; d_gene: TRBD2; v_gene: TRBV5-1; CDR3nt: TGTGCCAGCAGCCAACGACTAGCGGGCCTAGAGACCCAGTACTTC; CDR3aa: CASSQRLAGLETQYF
abundance: once; j_gene: TRBJ2-5; d_gene: NA; v_gene: TRBV11-2; CDR3nt: TGTGCCAGCAGCTTAGAGCTCGGAAGGGGGACCCAGTACTTC; CDR3aa: CASSLELGRGTQYF
abundance: NA; j_gene: TRBJ2-5; d_gene: NA; v_gene: TRBV9; CDR3nt: TGTGCCAGCAGCGAGAGGGGGGGTCACCAAGAGACCCAGTACTTC; CDR3aa: CASSERGGHQETQYF
abundance: NA; j_gene: TRBJ2-2; d_gene: NA; v_gene: TRBV2; CDR3nt: TGTGCCAGCATCAATCTCGTCACCTGGGACCTGTACTTT; CDR3aa: CASINLVTWDLYF
abundance: NA; j_gene: TRBJ1-1; d_gene: NA; v_gene: TRBV2; CDR3nt: TGTGCCACCAGTGAGAGGCCGCCGAACACTGAAGCTTTCTTT; CDR3aa: CATSERPPNTEAFF
abundance: NA; j_gene: TRBJ2-2; d_gene: NA; v_gene: TRBV24-1; CDR3nt: TGTGCCACCAGTCCCAGGGGAAGGGACACCGGGGAGCTGTTTTTT; CDR3aa: CATSPRGRDTGELFF